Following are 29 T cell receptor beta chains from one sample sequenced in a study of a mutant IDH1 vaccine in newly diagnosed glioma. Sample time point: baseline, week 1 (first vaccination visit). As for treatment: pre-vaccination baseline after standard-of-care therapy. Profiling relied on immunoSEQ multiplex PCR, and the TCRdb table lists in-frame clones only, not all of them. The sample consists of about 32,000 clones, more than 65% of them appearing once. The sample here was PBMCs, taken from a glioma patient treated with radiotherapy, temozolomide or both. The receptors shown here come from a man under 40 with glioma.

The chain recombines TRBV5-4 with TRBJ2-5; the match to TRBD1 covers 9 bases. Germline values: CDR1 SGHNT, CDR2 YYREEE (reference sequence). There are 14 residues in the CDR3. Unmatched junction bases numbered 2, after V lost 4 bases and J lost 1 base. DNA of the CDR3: TGTGCCAGCAGCAAGGACAGGGGCCAAGAGACCCAGTACTTC. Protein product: CASSKDRGQETQYF.

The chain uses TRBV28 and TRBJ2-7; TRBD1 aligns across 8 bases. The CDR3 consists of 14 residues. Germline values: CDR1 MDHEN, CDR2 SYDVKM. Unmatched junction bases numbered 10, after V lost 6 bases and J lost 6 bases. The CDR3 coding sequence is TGTGCCAGCAGGTTTGAGCAGGGGGCAAGCGAGCAGTACTTC. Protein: CASRFEQGASEQYF.

CDR3: CSVEVSTRGEQFF. CDR3 sequence (DNA): TGCAGCGTTGAAGTAAGCACCCGGGGTGAGCAGTTCTTC. The chain is built from TRBV29-1 and TRBJ2-1; possible D gene TRBD2, 5 bases. Germline V gene sequence: CDR1 SQVTM, CDR2 ANQGSEA. This CDR3 spans 13 amino acids. V was clipped by 1 base and J by 9 bases, with 13 bases between them.

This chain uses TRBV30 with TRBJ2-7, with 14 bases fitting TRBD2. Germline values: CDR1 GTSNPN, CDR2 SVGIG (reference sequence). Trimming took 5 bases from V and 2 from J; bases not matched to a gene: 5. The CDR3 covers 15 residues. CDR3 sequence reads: CAWGRGLAGAYEQYF. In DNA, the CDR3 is TGTGCCTGGGGGCGGGGACTAGCGGGGGCCTACGAGCAGTACTTC.

This CDR3 is CASSLGAFSGANVLTF. The CDR3 nucleotides read TGCGCCAGCAGCTTGGGCGCGTTTTCTGGGGCCAACGTCCTGACTTTC. This chain links TRBV5-1 with TRBJ2-6; no clear D. V lost 0 bases and J 1 base, leaving 8 bases between the germline ends. The CDR3 loop spans 16 amino acids. Germline-derived CDR1 and CDR2 are SGHRS and YFSETQ.

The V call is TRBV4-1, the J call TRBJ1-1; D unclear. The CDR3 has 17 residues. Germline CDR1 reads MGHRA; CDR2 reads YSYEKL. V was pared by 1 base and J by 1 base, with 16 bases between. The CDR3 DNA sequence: TGCGCCAGCAGCCAAGTCCTCGGGGTTTTGGCGAACACTGAAGCTTTCTTT. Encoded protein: CASSQVLGVLANTEAFF.

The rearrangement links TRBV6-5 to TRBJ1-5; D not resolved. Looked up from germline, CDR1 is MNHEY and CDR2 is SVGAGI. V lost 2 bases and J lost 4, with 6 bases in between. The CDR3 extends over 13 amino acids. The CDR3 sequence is CASSYAGNQPQHF. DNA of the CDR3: TGTGCCAGCAGTTACGCGGGGAATCAGCCCCAGCATTTT.

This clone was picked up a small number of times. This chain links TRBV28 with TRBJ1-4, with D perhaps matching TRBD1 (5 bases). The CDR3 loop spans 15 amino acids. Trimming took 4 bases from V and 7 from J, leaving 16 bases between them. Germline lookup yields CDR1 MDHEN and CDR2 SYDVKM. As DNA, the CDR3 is TGTGCCAGCAGTTACCCCAGGGTGAGAGGTGAAAAACTGTTTTTT. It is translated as CASSYPRVRGEKLFF.

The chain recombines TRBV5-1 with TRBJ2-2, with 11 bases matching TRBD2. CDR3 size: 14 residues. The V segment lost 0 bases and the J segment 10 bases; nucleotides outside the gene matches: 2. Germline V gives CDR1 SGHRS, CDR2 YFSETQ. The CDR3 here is CASSLELAGVELFF. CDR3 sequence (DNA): TGCGCCAGCAGCTTGGAACTAGCGGGAGTGGAGCTGTTTTTT.

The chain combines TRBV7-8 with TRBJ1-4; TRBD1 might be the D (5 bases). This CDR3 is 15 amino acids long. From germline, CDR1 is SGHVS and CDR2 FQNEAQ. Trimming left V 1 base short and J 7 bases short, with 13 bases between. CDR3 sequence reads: CASSLGGQRGEKLFF. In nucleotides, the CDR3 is TGTGCCAGCAGCTTAGGTGGGCAGAGGGGTGAAAAACTGTTTTTT.

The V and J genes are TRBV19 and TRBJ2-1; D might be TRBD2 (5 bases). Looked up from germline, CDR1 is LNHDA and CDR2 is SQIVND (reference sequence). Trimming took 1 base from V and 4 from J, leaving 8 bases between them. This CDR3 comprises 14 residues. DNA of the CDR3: TGTGCCAGTAGTATAGGGACTGGGTACAATGAGCAGTTCTTC. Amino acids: CASSIGTGYNEQFF.

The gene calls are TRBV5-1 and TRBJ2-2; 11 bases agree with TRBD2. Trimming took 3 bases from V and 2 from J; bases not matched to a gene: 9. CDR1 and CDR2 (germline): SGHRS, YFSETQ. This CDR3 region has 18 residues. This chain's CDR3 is CASSYYYSGGANTGELFF. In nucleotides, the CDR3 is TGCGCCAGCAGCTACTACTATAGCGGGGGGGCTAACACCGGGGAGCTGTTTTTT.

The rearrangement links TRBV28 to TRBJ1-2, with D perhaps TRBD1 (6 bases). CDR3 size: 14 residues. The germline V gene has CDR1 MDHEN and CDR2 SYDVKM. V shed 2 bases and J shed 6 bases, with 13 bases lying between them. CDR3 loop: CASSLVWGPDGYTF. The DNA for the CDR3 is TGTGCCAGCAGTTTAGTCTGGGGGCCGGATGGCTACACCTTC.

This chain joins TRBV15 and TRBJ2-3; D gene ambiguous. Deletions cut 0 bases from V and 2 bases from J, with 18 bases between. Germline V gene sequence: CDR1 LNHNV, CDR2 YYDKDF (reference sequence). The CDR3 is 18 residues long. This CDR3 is CATSRERTGMKITDTQYF. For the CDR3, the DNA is TGTGCCACCAGCAGAGAGCGTACCGGCATGAAGATCACAGATACGCAGTATTTT. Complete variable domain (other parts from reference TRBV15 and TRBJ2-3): DAMVIQNPRYQVTQFGKPVTLSCSQTLNHNVMYWYQQKSSQAPKLLFHYYDKDFNNEADTPDNFQSRRPNTSFCFLDIRSPGLGDTAMYLCATSRERTGMKITDTQYFGPGTRLTVL.

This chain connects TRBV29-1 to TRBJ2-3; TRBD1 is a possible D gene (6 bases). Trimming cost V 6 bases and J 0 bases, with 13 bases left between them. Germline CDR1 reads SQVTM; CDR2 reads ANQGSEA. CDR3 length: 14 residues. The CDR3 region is CSVRRGGSTDTQYF. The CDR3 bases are TGCAGCGTCCGTAGAGGGGGTAGCACAGATACGCAGTATTTT.

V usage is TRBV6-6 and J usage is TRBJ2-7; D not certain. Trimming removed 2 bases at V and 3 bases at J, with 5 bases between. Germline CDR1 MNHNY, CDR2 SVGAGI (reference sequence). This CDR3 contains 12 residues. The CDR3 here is CASSYLDYEQYF. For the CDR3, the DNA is TGTGCCAGCAGTTACCTGGACTACGAGCAGTACTTC.

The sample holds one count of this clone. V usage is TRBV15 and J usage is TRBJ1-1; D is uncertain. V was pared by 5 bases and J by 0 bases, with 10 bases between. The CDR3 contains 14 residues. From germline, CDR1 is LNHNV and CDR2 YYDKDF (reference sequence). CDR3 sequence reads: CATSEDLMNTEAFF. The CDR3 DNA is TGTGCCACCAGCGAAGATCTTATGAACACTGAAGCTTTCTTT.

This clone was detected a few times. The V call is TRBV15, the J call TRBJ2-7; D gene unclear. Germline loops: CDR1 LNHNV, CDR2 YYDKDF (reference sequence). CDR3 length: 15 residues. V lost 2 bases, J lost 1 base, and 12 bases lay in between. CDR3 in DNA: TGTGCCACCAGCAGACCTCCCGCGCGGTCCTACGAGCAGTACTTC. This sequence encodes CATSRPPARSYEQYF.

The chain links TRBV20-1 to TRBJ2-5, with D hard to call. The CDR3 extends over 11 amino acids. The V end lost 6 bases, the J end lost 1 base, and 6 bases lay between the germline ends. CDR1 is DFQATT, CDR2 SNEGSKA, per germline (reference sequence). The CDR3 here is CSAITQETQYF. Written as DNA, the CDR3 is TGCAGTGCCATCACCCAAGAGACCCAGTACTTC.

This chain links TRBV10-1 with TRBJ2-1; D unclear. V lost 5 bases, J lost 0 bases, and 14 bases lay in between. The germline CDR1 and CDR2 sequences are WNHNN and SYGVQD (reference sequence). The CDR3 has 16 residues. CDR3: CASSPTFSSSYNEQFF. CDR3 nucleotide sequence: TGCGCCAGCAGTCCCACCTTTTCTAGCTCCTACAATGAGCAGTTCTTC.

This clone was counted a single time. The CDR3 protein is CASSRSWGGNEKLFF. The DNA of the CDR3 is TGCGCCAGCAGCCGGTCGTGGGGGGGGAATGAAAAACTGTTTTTT. The V gene is TRBV4-3, the J gene TRBJ1-4, with D possibly TRBD1 on 5 matching bases. V was trimmed by 4 bases and J by 5 bases, leaving 14 bases between them. The CDR3 is 15 amino acids. Germline CDR1 and CDR2: LGHNA and YSLEER.

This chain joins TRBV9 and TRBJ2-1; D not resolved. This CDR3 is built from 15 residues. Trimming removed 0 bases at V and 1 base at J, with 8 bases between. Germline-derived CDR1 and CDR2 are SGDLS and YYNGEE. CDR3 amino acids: CASSVDFTSYNEQFF. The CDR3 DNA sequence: TGTGCCAGCAGCGTAGATTTTACGTCCTACAATGAGCAGTTCTTC.

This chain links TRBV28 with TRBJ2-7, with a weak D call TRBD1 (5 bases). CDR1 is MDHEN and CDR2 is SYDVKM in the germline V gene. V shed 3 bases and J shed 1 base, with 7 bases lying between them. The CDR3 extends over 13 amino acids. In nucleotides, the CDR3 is TGTGCCAGCAGTTTGGGGCCTTCCTACGAGCAGTACTTC. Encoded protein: CASSLGPSYEQYF.

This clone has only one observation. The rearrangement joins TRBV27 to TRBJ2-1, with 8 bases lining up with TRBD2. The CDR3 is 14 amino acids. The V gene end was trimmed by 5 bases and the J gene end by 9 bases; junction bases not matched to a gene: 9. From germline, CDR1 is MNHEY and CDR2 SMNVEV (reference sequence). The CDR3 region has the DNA TGTGCCAGCAGTCCTCGGACTAGCATCCGTGAGCAGTTCTTC. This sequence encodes CASSPRTSIREQFF.

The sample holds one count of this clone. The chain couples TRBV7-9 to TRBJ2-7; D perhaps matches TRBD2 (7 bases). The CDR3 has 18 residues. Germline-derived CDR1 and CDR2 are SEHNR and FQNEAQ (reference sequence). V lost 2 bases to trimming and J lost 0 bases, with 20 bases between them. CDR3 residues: CASSLLRGGGGGSYEQYF. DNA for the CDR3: TGTGCCAGCAGCTTATTAAGGGGGGGCGGCGGAGGCTCCTACGAGCAGTACTTC.

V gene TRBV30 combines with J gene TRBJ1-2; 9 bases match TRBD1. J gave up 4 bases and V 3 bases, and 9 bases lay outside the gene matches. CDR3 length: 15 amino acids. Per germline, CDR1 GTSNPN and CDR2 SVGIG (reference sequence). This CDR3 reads CAWSNLGQGIYGYTF. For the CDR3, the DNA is TGTGCCTGGAGCAACCTGGGACAGGGCATCTATGGCTACACCTTC.

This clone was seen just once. CDR3: CASALGSDTQYF. The CDR3 bases are TGTGCCAGCGCGCTGGGGTCAGATACGCAGTATTTT. The rearrangement joins TRBV27 to TRBJ2-3; D gene ambiguous. From germline, CDR1 is MNHEY and CDR2 SMNVEV (reference sequence). Trimming cost V 8 bases and J 4 bases, with 10 bases left between them. This CDR3 has 12 residues.

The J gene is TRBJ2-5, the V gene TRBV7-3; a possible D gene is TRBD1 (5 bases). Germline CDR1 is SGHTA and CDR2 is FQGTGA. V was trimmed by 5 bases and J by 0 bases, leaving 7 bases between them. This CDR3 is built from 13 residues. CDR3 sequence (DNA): TGTGCCAGCAGCCTAGGGGACCAAGAGACCCAGTACTTC. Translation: CASSLGDQETQYF.

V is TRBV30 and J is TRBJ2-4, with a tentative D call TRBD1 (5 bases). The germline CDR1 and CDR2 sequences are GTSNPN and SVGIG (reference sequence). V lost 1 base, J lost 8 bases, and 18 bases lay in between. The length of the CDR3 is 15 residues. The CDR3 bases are TGTGCCTGGAGTGAGTTAGGGGAATTGGGTGACATTCAGTACTTC. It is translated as CAWSELGELGDIQYF.